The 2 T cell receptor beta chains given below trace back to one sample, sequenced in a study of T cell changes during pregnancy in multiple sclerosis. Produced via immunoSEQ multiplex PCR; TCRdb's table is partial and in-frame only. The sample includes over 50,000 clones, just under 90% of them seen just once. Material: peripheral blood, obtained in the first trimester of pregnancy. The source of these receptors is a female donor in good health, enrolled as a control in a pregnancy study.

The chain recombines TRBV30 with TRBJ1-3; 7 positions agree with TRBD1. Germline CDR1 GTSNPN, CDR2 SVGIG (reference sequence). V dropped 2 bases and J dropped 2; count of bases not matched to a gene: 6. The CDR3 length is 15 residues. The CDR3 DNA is TGTGCCTGGAGTATCCCGACAGGGACTGGAAACACCATATATTTT. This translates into CAWSIPTGTGNTIYF.

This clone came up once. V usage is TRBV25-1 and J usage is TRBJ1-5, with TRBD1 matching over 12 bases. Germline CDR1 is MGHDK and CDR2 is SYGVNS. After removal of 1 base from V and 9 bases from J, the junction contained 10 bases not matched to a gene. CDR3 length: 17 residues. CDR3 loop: CASSESSGQGAMMPQHF. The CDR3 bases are TGTGCCAGCAGTGAATCGTCGGGACAGGGGGCGATGATGCCCCAGCATTTT. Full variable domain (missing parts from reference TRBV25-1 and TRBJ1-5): EADIYQTPRYLVIGTGKKITLECSQTMGHDKMYWYQQDPGMELHLIHYSYGVNSTEKGDLSSESTVSRIRTEHFPLTLESARPSHTSQYLCASSESSGQGAMMPQHFGDGTRLSIL.